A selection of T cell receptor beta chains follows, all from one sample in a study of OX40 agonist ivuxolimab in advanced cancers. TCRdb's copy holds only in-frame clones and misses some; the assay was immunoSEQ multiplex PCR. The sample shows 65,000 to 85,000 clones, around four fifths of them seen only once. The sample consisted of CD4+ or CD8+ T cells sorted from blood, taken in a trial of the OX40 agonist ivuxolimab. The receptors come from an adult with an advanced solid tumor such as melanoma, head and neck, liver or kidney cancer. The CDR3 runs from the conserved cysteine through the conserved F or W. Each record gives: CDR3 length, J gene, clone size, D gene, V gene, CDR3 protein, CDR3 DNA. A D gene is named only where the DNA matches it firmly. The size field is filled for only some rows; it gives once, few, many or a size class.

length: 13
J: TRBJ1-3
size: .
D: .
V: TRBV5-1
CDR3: CASRAGSGNTIYF
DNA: TGCGCCAGCAGGGCGGGATCTGGAAACACCATATATTTT

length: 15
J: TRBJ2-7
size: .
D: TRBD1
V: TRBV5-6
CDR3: CASSPRGTGGLEQYF
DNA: TGTGCCAGCAGCCCGAGGGGGACAGGGGGCTTAGAGCAGTACTTC

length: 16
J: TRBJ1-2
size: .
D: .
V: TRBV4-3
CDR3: CASSQEWGGERYGYTF
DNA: TGCGCCAGCAGCCAAGAATGGGGGGGGGAAAGGTATGGCTACACCTTC

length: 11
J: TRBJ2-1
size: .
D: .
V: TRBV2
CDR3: CASALGVEQFF
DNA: TGTGCCAGCGCCCTGGGGGTAGAGCAGTTCTTC

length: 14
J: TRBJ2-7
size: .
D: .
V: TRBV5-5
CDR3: CASSIRTDPYEQYF
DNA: TGTGCCAGCAGCATAAGGACAGATCCCTACGAGCAGTACTTC

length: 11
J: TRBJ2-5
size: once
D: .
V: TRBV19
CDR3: CASKRTETQYF
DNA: TGTGCCAGTAAAAGAACGGAGACCCAGTACTTC

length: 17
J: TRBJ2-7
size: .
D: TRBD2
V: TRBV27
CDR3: CASSTGTRGIGDYEQYF
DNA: TGTGCCAGCAGTACAGGGACTAGAGGGATTGGGGACTACGAGCAGTACTTC

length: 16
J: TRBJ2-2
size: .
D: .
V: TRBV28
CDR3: CASSMAGGVRTGELFF
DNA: TGTGCCAGCAGCATGGCAGGCGGCGTGAGGACCGGGGAGCTGTTTTTT

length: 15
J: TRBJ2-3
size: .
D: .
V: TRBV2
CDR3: CASSEPGRSTDTQYF
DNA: TGTGCCAGCAGTGAACCTGGGCGAAGCACAGATACGCAGTATTTT

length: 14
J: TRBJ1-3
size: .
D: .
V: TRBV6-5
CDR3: CASSRTGSGNTIYF
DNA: TGTGCCAGCAGTCGGACGGGCTCTGGAAACACCATATATTTT

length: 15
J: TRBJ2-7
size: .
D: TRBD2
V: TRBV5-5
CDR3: CASSFGRTSGYEQYF
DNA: TGTGCCAGCAGCTTTGGCCGGACTAGCGGCTACGAGCAGTACTTC

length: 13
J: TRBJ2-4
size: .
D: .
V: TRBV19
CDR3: CASSMGFLGSLYF
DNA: TGTGCCAGTAGTATGGGATTCCTCGGCAGTTTGTACTTC

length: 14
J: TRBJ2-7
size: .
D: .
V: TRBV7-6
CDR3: CASSSQPGAYEQYF
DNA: TGTGCCAGCAGCTCACAACCGGGGGCCTACGAGCAGTACTTC

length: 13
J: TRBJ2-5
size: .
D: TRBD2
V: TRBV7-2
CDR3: CASSGTSMETQYF
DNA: TGTGCCAGCAGCGGGACTAGCATGGAGACCCAGTACTTC

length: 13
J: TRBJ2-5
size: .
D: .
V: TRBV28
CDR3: CASRWTAQETQYF
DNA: TGTGCCAGCAGGTGGACAGCCCAAGAAACCCAGTACTTC

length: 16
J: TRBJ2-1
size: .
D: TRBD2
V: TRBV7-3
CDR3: CASSLGSSGEYNEQFF
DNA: TGTGCCAGCAGCTTAGGGTCTAGCGGAGAATACAATGAGCAGTTCTTC

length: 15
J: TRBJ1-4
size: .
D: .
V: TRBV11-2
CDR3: CASSLSRGINEKLFF
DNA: TGTGCCAGCAGCTTATCGCGTGGGATCAATGAAAAACTGTTTTTT

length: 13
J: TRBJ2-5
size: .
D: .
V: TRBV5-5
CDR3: CASSYDPPETQYF
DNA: TGTGCCAGCAGCTATGACCCTCCGGAGACCCAGTACTTC

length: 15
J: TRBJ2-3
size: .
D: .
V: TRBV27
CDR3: CASSSPGAPTDTQYF
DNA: TGTGCCAGCAGTTCCCCCGGGGCCCCCACAGATACGCAGTATTTT

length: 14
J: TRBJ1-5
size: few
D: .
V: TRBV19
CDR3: CASSQKGPAQPQHF
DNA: TGTGCCAGTAGCCAGAAGGGGCCCGCGCAGCCCCAGCATTTT

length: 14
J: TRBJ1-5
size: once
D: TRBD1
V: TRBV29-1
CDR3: CSVAGTGGNQPQHF
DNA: TGCAGCGTAGCCGGGACAGGGGGCAATCAGCCCCAGCATTTT

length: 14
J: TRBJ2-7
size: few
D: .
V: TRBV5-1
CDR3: CASSLETLSYEQYF
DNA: TGCGCCAGCAGCTTGGAAACCCTCTCCTACGAGCAGTACTTC

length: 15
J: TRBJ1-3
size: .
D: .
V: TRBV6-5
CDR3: CASSYSMWGGNTIYF
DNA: TGTGCCAGCAGTTACTCGATGTGGGGAGGAAACACCATATATTTT

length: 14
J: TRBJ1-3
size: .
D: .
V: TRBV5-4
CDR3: CASSSGGSGNTIYF
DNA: TGTGCCAGCAGCTCGGGGGGGTCTGGAAACACCATATATTTT

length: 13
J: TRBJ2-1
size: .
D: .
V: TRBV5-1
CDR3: CASSSASADEQFF
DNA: TGCGCCAGCAGCTCCGCTAGCGCCGATGAGCAGTTCTTC

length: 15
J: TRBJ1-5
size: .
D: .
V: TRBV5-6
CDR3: CASSLTAQHNQPQHF
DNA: TGTGCCAGCAGTCTGACAGCCCAACACAATCAGCCCCAGCATTTT

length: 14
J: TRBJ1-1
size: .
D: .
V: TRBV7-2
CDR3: CASSLDPVNTEAFF
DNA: TGTGCCAGCAGCTTAGATCCGGTGAACACTGAAGCTTTCTTT

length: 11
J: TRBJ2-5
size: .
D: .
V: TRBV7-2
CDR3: CASSLGPLQYF
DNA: TGTGCCAGCAGCTTAGGGCCTCTCCAGTACTTC

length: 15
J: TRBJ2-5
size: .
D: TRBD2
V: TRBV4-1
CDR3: CASSRESGGGETQYF
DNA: TGCGCCAGCAGCCGAGAGAGCGGGGGGGGAGAGACCCAGTACTTC

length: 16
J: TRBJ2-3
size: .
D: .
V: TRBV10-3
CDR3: CAISEPGRGRTDTQYF
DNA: TGTGCCATCAGTGAGCCGGGCAGGGGCCGCACAGATACGCAGTATTTT

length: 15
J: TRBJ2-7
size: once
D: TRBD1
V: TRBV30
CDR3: CAWSVETGGSYEQYF
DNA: TGTGCCTGGAGTGTAGAGACAGGGGGATCCTACGAGCAGTACTTC

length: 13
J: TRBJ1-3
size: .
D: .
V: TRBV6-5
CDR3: CASTPRKGDTIYF
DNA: TGTGCCAGCACCCCTCGCAAGGGAGACACCATATATTTT

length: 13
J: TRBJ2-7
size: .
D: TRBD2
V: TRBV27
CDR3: CASTGVAGYEQYF
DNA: TGTGCCAGCACGGGGGTAGCGGGATACGAGCAGTACTTC

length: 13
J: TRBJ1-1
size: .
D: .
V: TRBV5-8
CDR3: CASSPYMNTEAFF
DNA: TGTGCCAGCAGCCCGTACATGAACACTGAAGCTTTCTTT

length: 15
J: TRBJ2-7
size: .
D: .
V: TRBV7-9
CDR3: CASSLAKGLAYEQYF
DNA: TGTGCCAGCAGCTTAGCGAAGGGCTTAGCCTACGAGCAGTACTTC

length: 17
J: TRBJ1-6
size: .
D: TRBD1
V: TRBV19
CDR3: CASSYSGTGTYNSPLHF
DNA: TGTGCCAGTAGTTACTCCGGGACAGGGACCTATAATTCACCCCTCCACTTT

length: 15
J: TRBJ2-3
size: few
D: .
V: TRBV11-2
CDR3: CASSQGGRSGDTQYF
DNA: TGTGCCAGCAGCCAGGGCGGTAGGAGTGGAGATACGCAGTATTTT

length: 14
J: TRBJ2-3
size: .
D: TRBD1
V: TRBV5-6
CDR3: CASSVPGQGSTQYF
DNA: TGTGCCAGCAGCGTCCCGGGACAGGGGAGTACGCAGTATTTT

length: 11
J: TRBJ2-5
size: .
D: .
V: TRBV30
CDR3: CAGGRRETQYF
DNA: TGTGCCGGGGGGCGGAGAGAGACCCAGTACTTC

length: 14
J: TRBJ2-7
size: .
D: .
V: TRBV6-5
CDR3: CASSIDYKTYEQYF
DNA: TGTGCCAGCAGTATCGACTACAAAACCTACGAGCAGTACTTC

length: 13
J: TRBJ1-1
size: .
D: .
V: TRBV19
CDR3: CASRQGRETEAFF
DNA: TGTGCCAGTAGGCAGGGGAGAGAGACTGAAGCTTTCTTT

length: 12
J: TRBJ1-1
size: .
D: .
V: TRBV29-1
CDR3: CSVLRGTGEAFF
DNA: TGCAGCGTTCTCCGGGGCACAGGGGAAGCTTTCTTT

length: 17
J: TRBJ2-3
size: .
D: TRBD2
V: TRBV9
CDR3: CASSPRGSGGPTDTQYF
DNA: TGTGCCAGCAGCCCCCGGGGGAGCGGGGGACCCACAGATACGCAGTATTTT

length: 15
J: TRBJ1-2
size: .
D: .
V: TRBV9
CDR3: CASSVDLGPGGGYTF
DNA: TGTGCCAGCAGCGTAGACCTGGGGCCCGGGGGTGGCTACACCTTC

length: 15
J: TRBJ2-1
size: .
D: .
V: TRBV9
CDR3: CASSVVDIQTGEQFF
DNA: TGTGCCAGCAGCGTAGTTGACATACAGACGGGTGAGCAGTTCTTC

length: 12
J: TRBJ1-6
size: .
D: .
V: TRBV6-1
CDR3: CASKPTGSPLHF
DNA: TGTGCCAGCAAACCCACGGGTTCACCCCTCCACTTT

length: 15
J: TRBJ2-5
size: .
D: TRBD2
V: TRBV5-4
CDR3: CASSQGTSGQETQYF
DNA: TGTGCCAGCAGCCAAGGGACTAGCGGGCAAGAGACCCAGTACTTC

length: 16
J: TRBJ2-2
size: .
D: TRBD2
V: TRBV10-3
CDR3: CAISYLAGVEAGELFF
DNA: TGTGCCATCAGTTACTTAGCGGGAGTGGAGGCCGGGGAGCTGTTTTTT

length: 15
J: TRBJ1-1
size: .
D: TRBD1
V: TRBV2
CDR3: CASSEMTGRDTEAFF
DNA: TGTGCCAGCAGTGAAATGACAGGGAGGGACACTGAAGCTTTCTTT

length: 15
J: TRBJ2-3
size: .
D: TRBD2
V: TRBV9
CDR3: CASSVGLAGKDTQYF
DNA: TGTGCCAGCAGCGTAGGTCTAGCGGGGAAGGATACGCAGTATTTT

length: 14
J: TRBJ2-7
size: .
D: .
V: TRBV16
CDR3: CASSQGLLPSEQYF
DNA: TGTGCCAGCAGCCAAGGCCTGCTACCCTCCGAGCAGTACTTC

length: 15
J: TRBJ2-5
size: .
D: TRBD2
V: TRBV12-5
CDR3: CASGFFSGTFGTQYF
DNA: TGTGCTAGTGGTTTCTTTAGCGGGACATTTGGGACCCAGTACTTC

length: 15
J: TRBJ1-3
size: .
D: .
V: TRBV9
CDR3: CASSVGGTVGNTIYF
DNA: TGTGCCAGCAGCGTAGGCGGGACGGTGGGAAACACCATATATTTT

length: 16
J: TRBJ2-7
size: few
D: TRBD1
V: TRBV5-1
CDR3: CASSAFPGQGAYEQYF
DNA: TGCGCCAGCAGCGCTTTTCCGGGACAGGGGGCCTACGAGCAGTACTTC

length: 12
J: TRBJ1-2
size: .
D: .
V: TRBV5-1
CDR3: CASSMDSYGYTF
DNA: TGCGCCAGCAGCATGGACAGCTATGGCTACACCTTC

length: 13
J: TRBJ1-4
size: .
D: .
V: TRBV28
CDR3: CASSFFRREKLFF
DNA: TGTGCCAGCAGTTTTTTCAGGCGCGAAAAACTGTTTTTT

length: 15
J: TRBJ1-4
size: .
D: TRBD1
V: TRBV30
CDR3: CAWRQTGTGNEKLFF
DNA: TGTGCCTGGAGGCAAACCGGGACAGGGAATGAAAAACTGTTTTTT

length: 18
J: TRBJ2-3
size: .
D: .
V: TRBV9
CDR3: CASSVGLTAVSSTDTQYF
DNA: TGTGCCAGCAGCGTAGGGCTAACGGCAGTGAGTAGCACAGATACGCAGTATTTT

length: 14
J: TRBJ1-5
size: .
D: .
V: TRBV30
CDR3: CAWSAGRINQPQHF
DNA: TGTGCCTGGAGTGCCGGCAGGATCAATCAGCCCCAGCATTTT